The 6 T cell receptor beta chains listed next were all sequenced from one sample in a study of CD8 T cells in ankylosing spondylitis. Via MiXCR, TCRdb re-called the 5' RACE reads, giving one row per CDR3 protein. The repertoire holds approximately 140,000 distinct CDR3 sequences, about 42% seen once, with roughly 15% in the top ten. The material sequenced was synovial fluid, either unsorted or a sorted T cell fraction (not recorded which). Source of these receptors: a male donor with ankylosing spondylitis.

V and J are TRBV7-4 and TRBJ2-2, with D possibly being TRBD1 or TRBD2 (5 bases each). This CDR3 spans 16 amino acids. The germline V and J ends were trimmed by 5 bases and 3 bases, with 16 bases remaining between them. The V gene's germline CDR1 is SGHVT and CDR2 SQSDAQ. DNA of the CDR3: TGTGCCAGCAGCCCAGGCGGGCCAGGGTACACCGGGGAGCTGTTTTTT. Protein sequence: CASSPGGPGYTGELFF. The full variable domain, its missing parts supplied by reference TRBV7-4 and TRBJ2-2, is GAGVSQSPRYKVAKRGRDVALRCDSISGHVTLYWYRQTLGQGSEVLTYSQSDAQRDKSGRPSGRFSAERPERSVSTLKIQRTEQGDSAVYLCASSPGGPGYTGELFFGEGSRLTVL.

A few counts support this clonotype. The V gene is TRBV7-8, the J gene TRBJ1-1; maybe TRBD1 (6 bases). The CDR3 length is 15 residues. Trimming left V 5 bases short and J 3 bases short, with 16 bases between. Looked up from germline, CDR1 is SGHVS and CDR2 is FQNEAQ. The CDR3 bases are TGTGCCAGCAGCCTGAACAGGGTGAGGGACACTGAAGCTTTCTTT. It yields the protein CASSLNRVRDTEAFF. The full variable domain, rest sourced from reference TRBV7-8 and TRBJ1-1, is GAGVSQSPRYKVAKRGQDVALRCDPISGHVSLFWYQQALGQGPEFLTYFQNEAQLDKSGLPSDRFFAERPEGSVSTLKIQRTQQEDSAVYLCASSLNRVRDTEAFFGQGTRLTVV.

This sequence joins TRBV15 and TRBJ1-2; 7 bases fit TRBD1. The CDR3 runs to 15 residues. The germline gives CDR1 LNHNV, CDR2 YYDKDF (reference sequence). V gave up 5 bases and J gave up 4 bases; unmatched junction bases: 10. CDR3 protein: CATSPEGAVGYGYTF. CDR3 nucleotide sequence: TGTGCCACCAGCCCTGAGGGGGCAGTGGGCTATGGCTACACCTTC.

CDR3: CASSPTAGTGEKLFF. Written as DNA, the CDR3 is TGTGCCAGCAGCCCAACAGCCGGGACAGGGGAAAAACTGTTTTTT. V and J are TRBV7-8 and TRBJ1-4, with 9 nucleotides matching TRBD1. CDR1 and CDR2 from the germline V gene are SGHVS and FQNEAQ. The CDR3 sequence is 15 residues long. V lost 5 bases and J lost 8; bases outside the gene matches: 9.

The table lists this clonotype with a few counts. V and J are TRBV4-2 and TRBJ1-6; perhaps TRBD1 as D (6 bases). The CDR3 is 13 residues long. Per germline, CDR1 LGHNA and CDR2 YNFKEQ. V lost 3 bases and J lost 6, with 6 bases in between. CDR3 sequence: CASSQGANSPLHF. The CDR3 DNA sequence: TGTGCCAGCAGCCAGGGGGCTAATTCACCCCTCCACTTT.

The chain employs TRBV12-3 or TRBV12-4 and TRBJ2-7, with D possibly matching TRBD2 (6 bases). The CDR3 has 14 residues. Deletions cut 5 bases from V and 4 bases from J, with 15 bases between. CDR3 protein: CASSQWREPYEQYF. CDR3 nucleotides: TGTGCCAGCAGTCAATGGAGGGAACCTTACGAGCAGTACTTC.